This T cell receptor (beta chain) was captured by sequencing in a study of tumor-infiltrating lymphocytes in primary liver carcinoma. General study findings and limits: When set against blood, tumors had a significantly higher top-250-clone fraction (p = 0.039).

With a constant-region primer, TCR beta cDNA was made from approximately 510 ng of total RNA. For TCR beta, libraries were produced by three nested multiplex PCR rounds using slightly modified ARM-PCR. With TRBV1-TRBV30 forward primers and a C-beta reverse primer, the first two PCR rounds were run for about 10 cycles each. TCRdb itself ran the multiplex PCR reads through MiXCR, one entry per CDR3 protein. The repertoire includes over 250,000 distinct CDR3 sequences, almost 60% of them detected once, and over 15% sits in the top ten. Extraction also yielded germline DNA, while blood RNA was obtained from unsorted whole blood. This CDR3 region has 15 residues. Germline V gene sequence: CDR1 KGHDR, CDR2 SFDVKD. Losses at the gene ends were 5 bases for V and 3 bases for J; bases not matched to a gene: 5. As for this clonotype: What it binds is unknown.

This TCR derives from a woman between 25 and 40 years old with primary liver carcinoma and hepatitis B virus infection. Input material: peripheral blood. The chain links TRBV24-1 to TRBJ2-5; 10 bases map to TRBD2. CDR3 sequence reads: CATSGSLAGKETQYF. The CDR3 DNA is TGTGCCACCAGTGGTTCACTAGCGGGAAAAGAGACCCAGTACTTC.